This T cell receptor beta chain is drawn from a study of blood T cell repertoires in COVID-19. Turning to the study itself: Samples representing acute and convalescent COVID-19 were sourced from the United States, Italy and Spain. T cells, B-cell-depleted T cells, or PBMCs supplied cDNA or gDNA.

Trimming took off 7 bases at V and 3 bases at J, with 12 bases between the two ends. Looked up from germline, CDR1 is MNHEY and CDR2 is SMNVEV (reference sequence). CDR3 length equals 13 residues. Methods used by the authors: Cell counts per sample came from amplifying reference gene primers. TCRdb's copy holds only in-frame clones and misses some; the assay was immunoSEQ multiplex PCR. That table gives V, J and clone size, and the DNA gave D and trimming. The sample has a few hundred thousand clones, 88% seen once. The table lists this clone with a count of one. What was sequenced was peripheral blood. The chain joins TRBV27 to TRBJ2-5; TRBD1 might be the D (6 bases). This receptor was identified in a woman aged 30 to 39 with acute or convalescent COVID-19. The CDR3 DNA follows: TGTGCCAGCACCGACAGGCACAAAGAGACCCAGTACTTC. Translating it yields CASTDRHKETQYF.